This T cell receptor (beta chain) was found in a study of CD4+ T cells in melanoma. Study results and caveats: Neoantigen-specific CD4+ T cells in melanoma reportedly had diverse differentiation states.

Generated by immunoSEQ multiplex PCR, the TCRdb table keeps only in-frame clones and is missing some. Here the sample spans under 5,000 clones, 62% being singletons. This clone was counted between two and nine times. Its antigen is as yet unknown. V shed 0 bases, J shed 5 bases, and the junction held 11 bases outside the gene matches. The germline V gene encodes CDR1 LNHNV and CDR2 YYDKDF (reference sequence). The CDR3 loop spans 18 amino acids. The source is a human donor with melanoma. V gene TRBV15 combines with J gene TRBJ2-5, with 11 bases that match TRBD2. Material: cells from a culture (not recorded whether cultured in vitro). This CDR3 reads CATSRDPASGGRGETQYF. The CDR3 nucleotides are TGTGCCACCAGCAGAGATCCTGCTAGCGGGGGGCGGGGGGAGACCCAGTACTTC.